These 30 T cell receptor beta chains share one sample of origin, sequenced in a study of identical twins. TCRdb recomputed calls from the 5' RACE reads with MiXCR, one row per CDR3 protein. Counted here are 450,000 or so distinct CDR3 sequences, about 24% occurring once; the ten biggest clones make up over 2.5%. These data were also reused for a study on T cells expressing NK-cell markers.

Material: CD4+ T cells sorted from blood. The receptors here all came from a woman aged 18-29 years in good health.

This chain joins TRBV6-2 or TRBV6-3 and TRBJ2-5; D possibly uses TRBD1 or TRBD2 (5 bases each). The CDR3 totals 12 residues. The germline gives CDR1 MNHEY, CDR2 SVGEGT. V shed 7 bases and J shed 5 bases, with 11 bases lying between them. This CDR3 reads CASTRDAETQYF. The CDR3 DNA is TGTGCCAGCACCCGGGACGCGGAGACCCAGTACTTC.

A few counts support this clonotype. The genes are TRBV20-1 and TRBJ1-4; D uncertain. Germline CDR1 and CDR2: DFQATT and SNEGSKA (reference sequence). V lost 6 bases to trimming and J lost 2 bases, with 19 bases between them. The CDR3 extends over 16 amino acids. DNA of the CDR3: TGCAGTGCAAAGGACCTACGCGGAGGGACTAATGAAAAACTGTTTTTT. This codes for CSAKDLRGGTNEKLFF.

The chain uses TRBV20-1 and TRBJ1-2; D gene uncertain. V was shortened by 3 bases and J by 6 bases, with 8 bases between the two germline ends. Germline values: CDR1 DFQATT, CDR2 SNEGSKA (reference sequence). This CDR3 has 11 amino acids. CDR3: CSARGGDGYTF. Written as DNA, the CDR3 is TGCAGTGCTAGGGGCGGGGATGGCTACACCTTC.

The V and J genes are TRBV7-2 and TRBJ2-3; the D gene is possibly TRBD2 (6 bases). This CDR3 region has 14 residues. The V end lost 5 bases, the J end lost 5 bases, and 14 bases lay between the germline ends. Germline V gene lookup returns CDR1 SGHTA and CDR2 FQGNSA. The DNA of the CDR3 is TGTGCCAGCAGCCGTACTAGCTACCGAGATACGCAGTATTTT. Protein: CASSRTSYRDTQYF.

This clonotype has more than one count but fewer than ten. The CDR3 region has the DNA TGTGCCAGCAGCGCGGGCCCGAGCCAGTTCTTC. This sequence encodes CASSAGPSQFF. The rearrangement links TRBV5-6 to TRBJ2-1; weak D call: TRBD2 (5 bases). This CDR3 has 11 amino acids. From germline, CDR1 is SGHDT and CDR2 YYEEEE. Trimming took off 4 bases at V and 13 bases at J, with 12 bases between the two ends.

This clonotype was found a few times. The J gene is TRBJ2-1, the V gene TRBV2; D gene ambiguous. CDR3 length: 13 amino acids. Germline CDR1 is SNHLY and CDR2 is FYNNEI. The germline V and J ends were trimmed by 1 base and 12 bases, with 13 bases remaining between them. Written as DNA, the CDR3 is TGTGCCAGCAGTGAAGTCAGCTACCTGGGGCAGTTCTTC. As protein: CASSEVSYLGQFF.

This clonotype was seen a few times. The chain combines TRBV5-5 with TRBJ2-1, with D perhaps matching TRBD1 or TRBD2 (5 bases each). Trimming removed 0 bases from V and 0 bases from J, with 10 bases in between. This CDR3 is built from 16 residues. The germline V gene encodes CDR1 SGHKS and CDR2 YYEKEE (reference sequence). CDR3 bases: TGTGCCAGCAGCTTGGAAGGGGAGAGCTCCTACAATGAGCAGTTCTTC. This sequence encodes CASSLEGESSYNEQFF.

This clonotype was picked up a small number of times. The chain is built from TRBV20-1 and TRBJ1-1, with D perhaps matching TRBD1 (6 bases). The CDR3 covers 13 residues. Germline-derived CDR1 and CDR2 are DFQATT and SNEGSKA (reference sequence). Deletions cut 0 bases from V and 4 bases from J, with 9 bases between. CDR3 bases: TGCAGTGCTAGAGAGGACAGCGTCACTGAAGCTTTCTTT. It specifies CSAREDSVTEAFF.

The chain carries TRBV2 and TRBJ1-2; 8 bases agree with TRBD1. Germline CDR1 SNHLY, CDR2 FYNNEI. J was trimmed by 3 bases and V by 9 bases; bases with no gene match: 12. This CDR3 region has 15 residues. The CDR3 loop is CASTLGQGTYYGYTF. The CDR3 DNA sequence: TGTGCCAGTACGTTAGGACAGGGAACATACTATGGCTACACCTTC. The full variable domain, its missing parts supplied by reference TRBV2 and TRBJ1-2, is EPEVTQTPSHQVTQMGQEVILRCVPISNHLYFYWYRQILGQKVEFLVSFYNNEISEKSEIFDDQFSVERPDGSNFTLKIRSTKLEDSAMYFCASTLGQGTYYGYTFGSGTRLTVV.

V usage is TRBV5-1 and J usage is TRBJ2-3; a weak D match, TRBD2 (7 bases). V dropped 0 bases and J dropped 1 base, with 21 bases sitting between them. This CDR3 region has 19 residues. In germline, CDR1 is SGHRS, CDR2 YFSETQ. The CDR3 DNA is TGCGCCAGCAGCTTGGCCCGATGGGGAGGGGGGAGACGCACAGATACGCAGTATTTT. It codes for CASSLARWGGGRRTDTQYF.

This rearrangement joins TRBV20-1 to TRBJ2-5; possible D gene TRBD1, 5 bases. The ends were cut back, 6 bases at V and 1 base at J, with 15 bases in the middle. Germline values: CDR1 DFQATT, CDR2 SNEGSKA (reference sequence). This CDR3 comprises 14 residues. The CDR3 loop is CSAFKVRAQETQYF. The CDR3 bases are TGCAGTGCCTTTAAGGTCAGGGCCCAAGAGACCCAGTACTTC.

The chain carries TRBV11-2 and TRBJ2-4; TRBD1 matches 7 bases. The length of the CDR3 is 14 residues. V gave up 10 bases and J gave up 2 bases; unmatched junction bases: 8. Per the germline V gene, CDR1 is SGHAT and CDR2 is FQNNGV. The CDR3 DNA reads as TGTGCCACCACAGACAGGGAGTCCAAAAACATTCAGTACTTC. Its translation is CATTDRESKNIQYF.

The chain recombines TRBV27 with TRBJ2-3, with 9 bases aligning to TRBD2. With V trimmed by 4 bases and J by 6 bases, 11 bases remained unmatched. Germline lookup yields CDR1 MNHEY and CDR2 SMNVEV (reference sequence). This CDR3 spans 16 amino acids. The CDR3, as DNA: TGTGCCAGCAGTTCCCCGCGGGGGGGCCGGTTTGATACGCAGTATTTT. Its protein is CASSSPRGGRFDTQYF.

The chain employs TRBV6-2 or TRBV6-3 and TRBJ1-5; D remains ambiguous. Germline V gene sequence: CDR1 MNHEY, CDR2 SVGEGT. CDR3 length: 14 residues. V lost 2 bases and J 1 base, leaving 6 bases between the germline ends. The CDR3 sequence: CASSYPGSNQPQHF. CDR3 nucleotides: TGTGCCAGCAGTTACCCGGGCAGCAATCAGCCCCAGCATTTT.

The chain employs TRBV6-2 or TRBV6-3 and TRBJ2-1; 9 bases line up with TRBD2. Germline lookup yields CDR1 MNHEY and CDR2 SVGEGT. V shed 2 bases and J 4 bases; nucleotides not matched to a gene: 3. This CDR3 has 15 residues. CDR3 loop: CASSYPTSGYNEQFF. In DNA form, the CDR3 reads TGTGCCAGCAGTTACCCGACTAGCGGATACAATGAGCAGTTCTTC.

This clonotype has a count of ten or more. The chain links TRBV5-1 to TRBJ2-1; no clear D. The V and J ends lost 0 bases and 0 bases respectively, with 10 bases between them. This CDR3 comprises 16 residues. Looked up from germline, CDR1 is SGHRS and CDR2 is YFSETQ. CDR3 sequence (DNA): TGCGCCAGCAGCTTGGACCACGGACCCTCCTACAATGAGCAGTTCTTC. This translates into CASSLDHGPSYNEQFF.

This chain uses TRBV28 with TRBJ2-5, with a weak D call TRBD2 (5 bases). The V gene lost 7 bases and the J gene lost 6 bases, with 18 bases spanning the gap. From germline, CDR1 is MDHEN and CDR2 SYDVKM. There are 14 residues in the CDR3. CDR3 sequence reads: CASIGEFGKQTQYF. The CDR3 bases are TGTGCCAGCATCGGGGAATTTGGGAAACAGACCCAGTACTTC. Complete variable domain (other parts from reference TRBV28 and TRBJ2-5): DVKVTQSSRYLVKRTGEKVFLECVQDMDHENMFWYRQDPGLGLRLIYFSYDVKMKEKGDIPEGYSVSREKKERFSLILESASTNQTSMYLCASIGEFGKQTQYFGPGTRLLVL.

In DNA, the CDR3 is TGTGCCAGCAGCGAACCGGGGGGATACAATGAGCAGTTCTTC. Translating gives CASSEPGGYNEQFF. The gene calls are TRBV27 and TRBJ2-1, with TRBD2 identical over 7 bases. CDR3 length: 14 amino acids. CDR1 is MNHEY, CDR2 SMNVEV, per germline (reference sequence). J was trimmed by 4 bases and V by 6 bases; bases with no gene match: 6.

This clonotype has a handful of counts. The gene calls are TRBV9 and TRBJ1-3, with D possibly being TRBD1 (6 bases). Trimming cost V 3 bases and J 1 base, with 14 bases left between them. The CDR3 has 16 amino acids. Germline CDR1 is SGDLS and CDR2 is YYNGEE. The CDR3 DNA is TGTGCCAGCAGCGGCCTTAGGGGGTTTTCTGGAAACACCATATATTTT. This sequence encodes CASSGLRGFSGNTIYF.

This clonotype has a single count. This chain links TRBV20-1 with TRBJ2-1; no clear D gene. This CDR3 region has 14 residues. CDR1 DFQATT and CDR2 SNEGSKA come from the germline V gene (reference sequence). Trimming cost V 0 bases and J 4 bases, with 10 bases left between them. The CDR3 region is CSAREAKGYNEQFF. The CDR3 bases are TGCAGTGCTAGAGAGGCAAAAGGATACAATGAGCAGTTCTTC.

This clonotype was detected many times. The chain links TRBV25-1 to TRBJ1-1, with 8 bases lining up with TRBD1. Germline loops: CDR1 MGHDK, CDR2 SYGVNS. The V and J ends lost 6 bases and 4 bases, in that order; junction bases with no gene match: 4. CDR3 length equals 13 residues. This CDR3 reads CASSVDRGTEAFF. CDR3 bases: TGTGCCAGCAGCGTCGACAGGGGCACTGAAGCTTTCTTT.

The chain links TRBV12-3 or TRBV12-4 to TRBJ2-1; D possibly corresponds to TRBD2 (5 bases). V shed 4 bases and J shed 5 bases, with 9 bases lying between them. CDR3 length equals 13 residues. As DNA, the CDR3 is TGTGCCAGCAGTTCTCCGGGGAACAATGAGCAGTTCTTC. It specifies CASSSPGNNEQFF.

The chain carries TRBV10-3 and TRBJ2-7, with 11 positions matching TRBD2. J lost 0 bases, V lost 6 bases, and 4 bases had no gene match. Germline CDR1 reads ENHRY; CDR2 reads SYGVKD. The CDR3 spans 15 residues. CDR3 sequence: CAIRMGLAASYEQYF. DNA for the CDR3: TGTGCCATCAGGATGGGACTAGCGGCCTCCTACGAGCAGTACTTC.

V gene TRBV19 combines with J gene TRBJ2-7, with D perhaps given as TRBD1 or TRBD2 (5 bases each). The CDR3 runs to 15 residues. The germline V gene has CDR1 LNHDA and CDR2 SQIVND (reference sequence). Deletions cut 5 bases from V and 3 bases from J, with 17 bases between. As DNA, the CDR3 is TGTGCCAGTAGTCCCCGAAGAGGGGTGGGCTACGAGCAGTACTTC. It specifies CASSPRRGVGYEQYF.

V and J are TRBV11-3 and TRBJ2-7; 10 nucleotides agree with TRBD1. The CDR3 sequence is 14 residues long. Germline CDR1 reads SGHNT; CDR2 reads YENEEA. J lost 6 bases, V lost 5 bases, and 7 bases had no gene match. CDR3 nucleotides: TGTGCCAGCAGCCCCGGGACAGGGGATCGCGAGCAGTACTTC. Translating gives CASSPGTGDREQYF.

This clonotype showed up many times. This chain links TRBV6-2 or TRBV6-3 with TRBJ2-7; a weak D match, TRBD2 (5 bases). The length of the CDR3 is 14 residues. V lost 5 bases to trimming and J lost 0 bases, with 11 bases between them. Per the germline V gene, CDR1 is MNHEY and CDR2 is SVGEGT. The CDR3 nucleotides read TGTGCCAGCAGTACGTGGGAGCGCTCCTACGAGCAGTACTTC. The encoded protein is CASSTWERSYEQYF.

The rearrangement joins TRBV28 to TRBJ2-7; D ambiguous. In germline, CDR1 is MDHEN, CDR2 SYDVKM. Trimming shortened V by 2 bases and J by 2 bases, and 10 bases separated the two germline ends. This CDR3 has 14 residues. In DNA form, the CDR3 reads TGTGCCAGCAGTTTAGTGCCCAGACCCTACGAGCAGTACTTC. Protein product: CASSLVPRPYEQYF. Variable domain in full (rest from reference TRBV28 and TRBJ2-7): DVKVTQSSRYLVKRTGEKVFLECVQDMDHENMFWYRQDPGLGLRLIYFSYDVKMKEKGDIPEGYSVSREKKERFSLILESASTNQTSMYLCASSLVPRPYEQYFGPGTRLTVT.

This clonotype was recorded a few times. The chain employs TRBV4-3 and TRBJ2-2; D not resolved. CDR3 length: 13 amino acids. Trimming removed 4 bases from V and 5 bases from J, with 8 bases in between. Germline V gives CDR1 LGHNA, CDR2 YSLEER. CDR3 bases: TGCGCCAGCAGCCGGATCAGTACCGGGGAGCTGTTTTTT. Residues: CASSRISTGELFF.

The chain employs TRBV12-5 and TRBJ2-1; D is uncertain. The V end was cut by 5 bases, the J end by 6 bases, with 17 bases between. Germline-derived CDR1 and CDR2 are LGHNT and FRNRAP. The CDR3 has 15 residues. CDR3 nucleotides: TGTGCTAGTGGTCCCCCAGGTGCCCAAGGCAATGAGCAGTTCTTC. Amino acids: CASGPPGAQGNEQFF.

In this sample, this clonotype turned up once. A clone one base away is much larger, so this may be a read error. V is TRBV25-1 and J is TRBJ2-7, with a possible D match to TRBD1 (5 bases). Trimming removed 6 bases from V and 3 bases from J, with 9 bases in between. Germline values: CDR1 MGHDK, CDR2 SYGVNS. CDR3 length: 12 residues. The CDR3 sequence is CASRDTFYEQYF. In DNA form, the CDR3 reads TGTGCCAGCAGGGACACCTTCTACGAGCAGTACTTC.